Below, 14 T cell receptor beta chains from the same sample are listed, as sequenced in a study of T-cell memory formation after mild COVID-19. TCRdb analysed the 5' RACE reads with MiXCR anew, one entry per CDR3 protein. The repertoire holds 500,000 to 650,000 distinct CDR3 sequences, with about 20% as singletons. Input material: PBMCs or a T cell subset sorted from them (not recorded which). The receptors were gathered from an adult woman who had mild COVID-19 (a few samples of this study predate the infection). Cell type and time point are not known.

Concerning this clonotype: A junction end diverges from the germline sequence, so it may reflect a read error. The V call is TRBV6-5, the J call TRBJ1-6, with D possibly being TRBD1 (5 bases). The CDR3 is 14 amino acids. The germline V gene has CDR1 MNHEY and CDR2 SVGAGI. The CDR3 region is CASSYSGYNSPLHF. The CDR3 DNA follows: TGTGCAAGCAGTTACTCAGGGTATAATTCACCCCTCCACTTT.

The chain combines TRBV6-5 with TRBJ2-7, with TRBD1 as a possible D gene (5 bases). Germline V gene sequence: CDR1 MNHEY, CDR2 SVGAGI. The CDR3 runs 13 residues. V lost 4 bases, J lost 5 bases, and 12 bases lay in between. The CDR3 DNA sequence: TGTGCCAGCAGTTCCCCAGGGATCCACGAGCAGTACTTC. Amino acid sequence: CASSSPGIHEQYF.

This chain connects TRBV25-1 to TRBJ2-7; TRBD2 aligns across 9 bases. J was trimmed by 5 bases and V by 1 base; bases with no gene match: 6. Germline loops: CDR1 MGHDK, CDR2 SYGVNS. CDR3 size: 15 residues. For the CDR3, the DNA is TGTGCCAGCAGTGAATGGGGTGCGGGAGGGAACGAGCAGTACTTC. This sequence encodes CASSEWGAGGNEQYF.

The rearrangement links TRBV4-2 to TRBJ2-5, with D hard to call. Germline loops: CDR1 LGHNA, CDR2 YNFKEQ. Trimming removed 4 bases from V and 1 base from J, with 13 bases in between. CDR3 size: 15 residues. The CDR3: CASSPGTVSQETQYF. The CDR3 DNA sequence: TGTGCCAGCAGCCCCGGAACGGTGAGCCAAGAGACCCAGTACTTC.

There are a few counts of this clonotype. The rearrangement links TRBV9 to TRBJ2-5; 8 bases line up with TRBD2. CDR1 and CDR2 from the germline V gene are SGDLS and YYNGEE. There are 14 residues in the CDR3. Losses at the gene ends were 4 bases for V and 9 bases for J; bases not matched to a gene: 11. The CDR3 region has the DNA TGTGCCAGCAGCATCGGGGGGGGCTCTGGCCCCCAGTACTTC. Translating it yields CASSIGGGSGPQYF. Full variable domain (rest looked up from reference TRBV9 and TRBJ2-5): DSGVTQTPKHLITATGQRVTLRCSPRSGDLSVYWYQQSLDQGLQFLIQYYNGEERAKGNILERFSAQQFPDLHSELNLSSLELGDSALYFCASSIGGGSGPQYFGPGTRLLVL.

In this sample, this clonotype turned up a few times. The chain uses TRBV20-1 and TRBJ2-7, with D maybe TRBD2 (6 bases). CDR1 and CDR2 (germline): DFQATT, SNEGSKA (reference sequence). The CDR3 is 15 residues long. The V and J ends lost 1 base and 7 bases respectively, with 20 bases between them. CDR3: CSARGGAGTPREQYF. The CDR3 region has the DNA TGCAGTGCTAGAGGAGGGGCGGGGACCCCTCGGGAGCAGTACTTC.

The chain recombines TRBV10-3 with TRBJ1-1; perhaps TRBD1 as D (5 bases). The germline V gene has CDR1 ENHRY and CDR2 SYGVKD. The CDR3 has 14 amino acids. With 4 bases removed from V and 3 bases from J, the gap between germline ends came to 12 bases. CDR3 DNA: TGTGCCATCAGTGGGGGGTGGGAATACACTGAAGCTTTCTTT. Amino acid sequence: CAISGGWEYTEAFF.

There are a few counts of this clonotype. The chain combines TRBV20-1 with TRBJ2-3; 11 positions agree with TRBD2. Germline V gene sequence: CDR1 DFQATT, CDR2 SNEGSKA (reference sequence). CDR3 length: 17 residues. V gave up 3 bases and J gave up 0 bases; unmatched junction bases: 8. In DNA form, the CDR3 reads TGCAGTGCTAGCGGGGGACTAGCGGCCCCTAGCACAGATACGCAGTATTTT. It codes for CSASGGLAAPSTDTQYF.

The chain recombines TRBV2 with TRBJ2-1; D unclear. There are 11 residues in the CDR3. CDR1 and CDR2 from the germline V gene are SNHLY and FYNNEI. V was cut by 8 bases and J by 6 bases, with 8 bases left in between. The CDR3, as DNA: TGTGCCAGCTGGTTGCGCAATGAGCAGTTCTTC. It codes for CASWLRNEQFF.

This clonotype was seen a handful of times. V is TRBV7-8 and J is TRBJ2-7; weak D call: TRBD2 (5 bases). The CDR3 totals 12 residues. From germline, CDR1 is SGHVS and CDR2 FQNEAQ. V was trimmed by 5 bases and J by 7 bases, leaving 12 bases between them. The DNA for the CDR3 is TGTGCCAGCAGCCCAACGGAGGAAGAGCAGTACTTC. As protein: CASSPTEEEQYF.

CDR3 DNA: TGTGCCAGCAGAGGGGGACAACCAGACCTCTACGAGCAGTACTTC. Its protein is CASRGGQPDLYEQYF. The rearrangement links TRBV12-3 or TRBV12-4 to TRBJ2-7; D might be TRBD1 (6 bases). Trimming pared 6 bases from V and 3 bases from J, leaving 18 bases between. The CDR3 is made up of 15 amino acids.

This clonotype has just a few counts. This chain uses TRBV24-1 with TRBJ2-1, with 8 nucleotides matching TRBD2. The CDR3 covers 14 residues. V lost 9 bases, J lost 7 bases, and 10 bases stayed unmatched. Germline V CDR1 and CDR2: KGHDR, SFDVKD. CDR3 bases: TGTGCCACCCGGGGGGCGGGAGGATTGAATGAGCAGTTCTTC. Residues: CATRGAGGLNEQFF.

Only a few counts were recorded for this clonotype. The chain uses TRBV6-2 or TRBV6-3 and TRBJ2-3, with TRBD2 matching 14 bases. This CDR3 region has 14 residues. J gave up 5 bases and V 8 bases, and 3 bases lay outside the gene matches. Germline V lookup: CDR1 MNHEY, CDR2 SVGEGT. Here the CDR3 reads CASGLAGGGDTQYF. The CDR3 DNA sequence: TGTGCCAGCGGACTAGCGGGAGGAGGAGATACGCAGTATTTT.

This rearrangement joins TRBV7-2 to TRBJ2-7; TRBD2 matches at 9 bases. CDR1 and CDR2 from the germline V gene are SGHTA and FQGNSA. V lost 5 bases, J lost 2 bases, and 7 bases stayed unmatched. This CDR3 has 15 amino acids. CDR3 coding DNA: TGTGCCAGCAGCCGGACTAGCGTGGGTACCTACGAGCAGTACTTC. Amino acid sequence: CASSRTSVGTYEQYF.